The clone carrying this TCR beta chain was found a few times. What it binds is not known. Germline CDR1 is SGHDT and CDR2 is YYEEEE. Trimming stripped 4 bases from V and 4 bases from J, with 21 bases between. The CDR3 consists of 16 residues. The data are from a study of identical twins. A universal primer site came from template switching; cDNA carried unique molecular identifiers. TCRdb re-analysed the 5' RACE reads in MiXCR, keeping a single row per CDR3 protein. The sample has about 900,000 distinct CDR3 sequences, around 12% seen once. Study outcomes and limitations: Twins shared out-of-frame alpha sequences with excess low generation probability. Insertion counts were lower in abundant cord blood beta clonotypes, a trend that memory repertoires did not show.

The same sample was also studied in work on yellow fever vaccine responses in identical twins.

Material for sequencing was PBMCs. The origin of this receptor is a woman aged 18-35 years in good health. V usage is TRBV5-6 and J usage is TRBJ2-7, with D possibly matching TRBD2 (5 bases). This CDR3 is CASSPWEAGETYEQYV. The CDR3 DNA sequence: TGTGCCAGCAGCCCCTGGGAAGCCGGGGAGACTTACGAGCAGTACGTC.